This entry concerns a single TCR beta chain. The clone's antigen remains unknown. The input lacks base qualities; no much larger clone sits a single base away. This sample was included in a study of OX40 agonist ivuxolimab in advanced cancers. Looking at the study overall: Ivuxolimab, which targeted the costimulatory receptor OX40 (CD134), was an agonistic, fully human IgG2 monoclonal antibody. Among the approximately 50 dose-escalation patients, approximately 20 had hepatocellular carcinoma, around 15 melanoma, 9 renal cell carcinoma and 9 head and neck cancer. Intravenous ivuxolimab was administered to patients every 2 weeks at six dose levels: 0.01, 0.1, 0.3, 1.5, 3 and 10 mg/kg. In the dose-escalation cohort, 65% to 90% of patients were male, and the mean age was approximately 60 years, with a range of roughly 23 to 85. Prior anti-PD-1, anti-PD-L1 or anti-CTLA-4 therapy was permitted, and approximately 41% of dose-escalation patients had received checkpoint inhibitors. Peripheral TCRbeta sequencing was intended to test whether TCR sequence diversity was altered and clonal T-cell expansion was caused by ivuxolimab. Partial responses occurred in three dose-escalation patients, of whom one had hepatocellular carcinoma and two had cutaneous melanoma. The paper describes the monotherapy dose-escalation part (N of about 54 patients) of the phase I trial of ivuxolimab. Results and caveats for the whole study, not just this receptor: Antigen specificity was not determined for the clonally expanded peripheral T cells. At doses of 0.1 to 3.0 mg/kg, clonal expansion of both CD4+ and CD8+ blood T cells was observed from baseline to week 6. Low levels of normalized T-cell clonal expansion were also seen in some patients who did not respond. On average, CD8+ T cells showed more expanded clones than CD4+ T cells after ivuxolimab. Partial responders in the 0.1-3.0 mg/kg groups had among the lowest normalized peripheral clonal expansion, especially among CD8+ T cells.

Genomic DNA was isolated from the sorted cells so that the TCRbeta CDR3 region could be sequenced. The immunoSEQ Assay was used for sequencing of TCRbeta CDR3 regions. The source is immuneACCESS, and TCRdb retained only in-frame sequences with V and J called. Part of the clones is not carried over; for the studies checked, unresolved V genes explain less than half of this, and the remainder is unexplained. A total of about 64,000 clones appear in this sample, roughly 84% of them only once. The ten largest clones take up roughly 2.3% of the sample. Sequences LNHNV (CDR1) and YYDKDF (CDR2) are obtained from the germline V gene (reference sequence). From the cysteine through the phenylalanine, the CDR3 covers 15 amino acids. The kept DNA is CDR3 alone, 45 bases in frame from the first base. Deletion took 0 bases off V and 8 bases off J, with a span of 16 bases between the germline ends. Patients with autoimmune disease history or receiving systemic immunosuppression were excluded from the trial. Peripheral blood for TCR sequencing was collected from all dose cohorts at baseline, on cycle 4 day 1, and on cycle 7 day 1. Samples came from an open-label, multicenter, first-in-human phase I dose-escalation trial of ivuxolimab. The trial enrolled adults with locally advanced or metastatic head and neck squamous cell, hepatocellular, melanoma or renal cell carcinoma. Before TCR sequencing, CD4+ T cells and CD8+ T cells from peripheral blood were sorted into separate populations.

Material: CD4+ or CD8+ T cells sorted from blood, obtained in a trial of the OX40 agonist ivuxolimab. The TCR comes from an adult with an advanced solid tumor such as melanoma, head and neck, liver or kidney cancer. The chain employs TRBV15 and TRBJ1-2; the D gene is perhaps TRBD1, on 5 matching bases. The sequence in DNA is TGTGCCACCAGCAGAGAGGGACTCCCTTCGGGCGGCTACACCTTC. This sequence encodes CATSREGLPSGGYTF.